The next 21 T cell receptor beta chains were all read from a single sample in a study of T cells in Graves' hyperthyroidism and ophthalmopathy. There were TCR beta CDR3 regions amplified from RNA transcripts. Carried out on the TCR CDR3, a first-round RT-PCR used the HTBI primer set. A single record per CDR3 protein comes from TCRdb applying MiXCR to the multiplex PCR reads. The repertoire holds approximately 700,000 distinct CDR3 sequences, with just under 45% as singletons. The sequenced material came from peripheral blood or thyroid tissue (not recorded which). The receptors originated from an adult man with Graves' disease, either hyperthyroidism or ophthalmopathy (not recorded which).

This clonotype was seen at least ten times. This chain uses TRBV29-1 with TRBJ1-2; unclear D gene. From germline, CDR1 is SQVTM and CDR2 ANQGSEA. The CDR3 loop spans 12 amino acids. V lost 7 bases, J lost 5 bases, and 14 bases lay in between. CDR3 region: CSEAVGGYGYTF. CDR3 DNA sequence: TGCAGCGAGGCAGTTGGAGGGTATGGCTACACCTTC.

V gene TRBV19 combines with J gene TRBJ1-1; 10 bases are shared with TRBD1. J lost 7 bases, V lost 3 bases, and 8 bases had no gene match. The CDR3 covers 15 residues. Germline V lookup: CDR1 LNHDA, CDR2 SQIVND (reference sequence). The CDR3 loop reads CASSMRKDRGIEAFF. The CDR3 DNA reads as TGTGCCAGTAGTATGAGAAAGGACAGGGGGATTGAAGCTTTCTTT.

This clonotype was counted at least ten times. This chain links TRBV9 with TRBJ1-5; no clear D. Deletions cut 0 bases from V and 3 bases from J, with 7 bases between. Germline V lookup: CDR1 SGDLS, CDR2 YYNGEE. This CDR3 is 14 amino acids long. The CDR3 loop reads CASSVDGVNQPQHF. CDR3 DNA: TGTGCCAGCAGCGTAGACGGGGTCAATCAGCCCCAGCATTTT.

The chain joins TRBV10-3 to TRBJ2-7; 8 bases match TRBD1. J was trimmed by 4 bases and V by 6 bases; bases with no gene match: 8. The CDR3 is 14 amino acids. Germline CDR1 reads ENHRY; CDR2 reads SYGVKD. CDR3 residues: CAISQGAEGYEQYF. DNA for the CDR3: TGTGCCATCAGCCAGGGGGCCGAAGGATACGAGCAGTACTTC.

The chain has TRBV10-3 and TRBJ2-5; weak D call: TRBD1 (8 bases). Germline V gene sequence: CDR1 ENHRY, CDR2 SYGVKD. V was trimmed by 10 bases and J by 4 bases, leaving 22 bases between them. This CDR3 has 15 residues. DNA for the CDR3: TGTGCCAGCAGGGAGCGGGGACAGGTGGGAGAGACCCAGTACTTC. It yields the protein CASRERGQVGETQYF.

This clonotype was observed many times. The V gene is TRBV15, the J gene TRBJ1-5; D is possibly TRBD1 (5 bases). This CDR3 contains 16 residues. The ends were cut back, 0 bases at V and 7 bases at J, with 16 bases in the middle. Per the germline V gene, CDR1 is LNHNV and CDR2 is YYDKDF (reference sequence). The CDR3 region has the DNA TGTGCCACCAGCAGAGATAGGGGCAGGGCCCGCCAGCCCCAGCATTTT. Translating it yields CATSRDRGRARQPQHF.

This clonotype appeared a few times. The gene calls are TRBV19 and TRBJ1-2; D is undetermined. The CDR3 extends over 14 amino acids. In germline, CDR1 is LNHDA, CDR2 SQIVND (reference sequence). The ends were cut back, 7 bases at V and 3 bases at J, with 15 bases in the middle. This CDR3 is CASIRSYADYGYTF. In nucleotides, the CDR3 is TGTGCCAGTATTAGGTCCTACGCGGACTATGGCTACACCTTC.

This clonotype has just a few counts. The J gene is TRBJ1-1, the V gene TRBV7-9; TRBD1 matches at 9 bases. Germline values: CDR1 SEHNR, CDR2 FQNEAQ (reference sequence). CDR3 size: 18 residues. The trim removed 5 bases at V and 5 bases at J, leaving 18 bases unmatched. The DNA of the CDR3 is TGTGCCAGCAGCACATCTACTACCGGGACAGGGACGAGGACTGAAGCTTTCTTT. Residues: CASSTSTTGTGTRTEAFF.

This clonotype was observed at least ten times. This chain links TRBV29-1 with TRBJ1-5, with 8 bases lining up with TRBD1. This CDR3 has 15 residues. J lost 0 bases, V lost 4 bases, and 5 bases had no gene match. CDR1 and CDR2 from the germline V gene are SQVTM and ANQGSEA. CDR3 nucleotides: TGCAGCGTTGTGGACAGGGAAGATAGCAATCAGCCCCAGCATTTT. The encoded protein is CSVVDREDSNQPQHF.

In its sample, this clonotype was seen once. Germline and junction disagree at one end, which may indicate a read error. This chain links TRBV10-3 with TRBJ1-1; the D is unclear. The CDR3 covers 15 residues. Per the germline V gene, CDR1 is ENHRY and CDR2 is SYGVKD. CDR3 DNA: TGTGCCAGCAGTTACGAGGGAGGGTTTAACACTGAAGCTTTCTTT. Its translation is CASSYEGGFNTEAFF.

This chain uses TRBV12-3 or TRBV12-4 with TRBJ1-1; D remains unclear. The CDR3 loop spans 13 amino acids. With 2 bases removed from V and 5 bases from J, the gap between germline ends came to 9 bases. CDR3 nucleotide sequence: TGTGCCAGCAGTTTACTTGAGCGTACTGAAGCTTTCTTT. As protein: CASSLLERTEAFF.

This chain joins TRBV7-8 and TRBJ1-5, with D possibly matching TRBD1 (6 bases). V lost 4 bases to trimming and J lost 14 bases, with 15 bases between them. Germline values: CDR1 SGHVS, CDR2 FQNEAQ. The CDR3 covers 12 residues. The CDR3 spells CASSSDRSYEHF. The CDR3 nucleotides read TGTGCCAGCAGCTCGGACAGATCCTACGAGCATTTT.

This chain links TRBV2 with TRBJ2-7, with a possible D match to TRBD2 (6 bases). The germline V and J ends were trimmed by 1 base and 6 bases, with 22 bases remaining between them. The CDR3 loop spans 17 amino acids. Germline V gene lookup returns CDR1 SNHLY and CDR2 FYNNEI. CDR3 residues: CASSEDGLQFSGVEQYF. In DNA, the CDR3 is TGTGCCAGCAGTGAAGACGGGTTGCAGTTTTCGGGGGTCGAGCAGTACTTC.

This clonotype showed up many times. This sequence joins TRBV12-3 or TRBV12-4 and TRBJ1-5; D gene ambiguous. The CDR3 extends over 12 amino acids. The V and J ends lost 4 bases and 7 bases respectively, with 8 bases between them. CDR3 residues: CASSSRYQPQHF. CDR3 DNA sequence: TGTGCCAGCAGTTCTCGTTACCAGCCCCAGCATTTT.

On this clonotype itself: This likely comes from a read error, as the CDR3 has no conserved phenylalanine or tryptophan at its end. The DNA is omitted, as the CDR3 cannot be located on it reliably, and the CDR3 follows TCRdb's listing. The CDR3: CATSDLLP. The chain employs TRBV24-1 and TRBJ2-5. CDR1 is KGHDR and CDR2 is SFDVKD in the germline V gene. The CDR3 numbers 8 amino acids, ends counted.

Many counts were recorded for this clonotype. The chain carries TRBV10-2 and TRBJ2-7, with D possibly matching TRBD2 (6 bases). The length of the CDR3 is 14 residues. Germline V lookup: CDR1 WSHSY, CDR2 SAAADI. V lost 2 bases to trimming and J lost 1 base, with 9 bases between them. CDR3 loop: CASSEAGRSYEQYF. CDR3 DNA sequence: TGCGCCAGCAGTGAGGCGGGACGGTCCTACGAGCAGTACTTC.

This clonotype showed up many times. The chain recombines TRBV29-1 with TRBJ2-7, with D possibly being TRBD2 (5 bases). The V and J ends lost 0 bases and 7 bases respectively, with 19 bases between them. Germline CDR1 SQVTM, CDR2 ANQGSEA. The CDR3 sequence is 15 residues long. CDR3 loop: CSVEDTVSATGEQYF. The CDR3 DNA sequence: TGCAGCGTTGAAGATACGGTATCGGCAACGGGGGAGCAGTACTTC.

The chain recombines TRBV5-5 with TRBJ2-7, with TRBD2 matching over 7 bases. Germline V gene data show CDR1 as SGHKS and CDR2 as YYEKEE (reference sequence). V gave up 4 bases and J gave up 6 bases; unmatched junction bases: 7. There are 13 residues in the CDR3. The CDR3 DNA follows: TGTGCCAGCAGCGCCTATGCGGGGGTCGAGCAGTACTTC. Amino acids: CASSAYAGVEQYF.

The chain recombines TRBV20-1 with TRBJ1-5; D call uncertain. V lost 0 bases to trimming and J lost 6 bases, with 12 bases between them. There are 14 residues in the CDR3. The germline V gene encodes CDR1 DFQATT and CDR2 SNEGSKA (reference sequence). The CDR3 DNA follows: TGCAGTGCTAGAGAATCGGCTGCCAGTCAGCCCCAGCATTTT. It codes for CSARESAASQPQHF.

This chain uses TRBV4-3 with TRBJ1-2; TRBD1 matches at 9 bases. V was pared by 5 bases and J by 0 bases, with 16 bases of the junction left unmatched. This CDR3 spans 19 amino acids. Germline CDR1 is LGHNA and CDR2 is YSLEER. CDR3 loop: CASSLLGATGGKTNYGYTF. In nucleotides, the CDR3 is TGCGCCAGCAGCTTGTTGGGGGCCACAGGGGGCAAAACTAACTATGGCTACACCTTC.

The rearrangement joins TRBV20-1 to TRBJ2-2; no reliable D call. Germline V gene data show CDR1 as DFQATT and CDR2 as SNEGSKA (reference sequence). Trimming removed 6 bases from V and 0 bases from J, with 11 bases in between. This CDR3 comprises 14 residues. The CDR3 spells CSAGAKANTGELFF. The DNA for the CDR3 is TGCAGTGCCGGAGCCAAAGCGAACACCGGGGAGCTGTTTTTT.